This TCR beta chain originates from a study of blood T cell repertoires in COVID-19. Looking at the study overall: Acute and convalescent COVID-19 specimens originated in the United States, Italy and Spain. Nucleic acid was either cDNA or gDNA, and it came from T cells, B-cell-depleted T cells, or PBMCs.

How the authors handled the data: The authors estimated nucleated cell counts from reference gene primer amplification. Produced via immunoSEQ multiplex PCR; TCRdb's table is partial and in-frame only. The V and J calls and the clone size are those of that table, but D and trimming were determined from the DNA. The sample includes about 270,000 clones, roughly 90% seen only once; the top ten take approximately 12%. Germline assignment: CDR1 SEHNR and CDR2 FQNEAQ (reference sequence). Trimming removed 4 bases from V and 11 bases from J, with 17 bases in between. The CDR3 covers 13 residues. The sequence was collected from a woman between 25 and 40 years old with COVID-19, enrolled during active disease. The chain combines TRBV7-9 with TRBJ1-1, with D unclear. Sequenced sample: peripheral blood. Here the CDR3 DNA reads TGTGCCAGCAGCTCGAGGTCGGGGAGTGGGGCTTTCTTT. This translates into CASSSRSGSGAFF.